These 31 T cell receptor beta chains originate from one sample sequenced in a study of T cell responses to AZD1222 COVID-19 vaccine. Measured with immunoSEQ multiplex PCR; TCRdb has only the in-frame clones, and not every one. The table shows some 140,000 clones, with more than 85% occurring only once. Sequenced here: peripheral blood, sampled on day 0 of AZD1222 vaccination. The receptors derive from an adult in good health.

The rearrangement uses TRBV6-5 and TRBJ2-7; TRBD1 aligns across 9 bases. The CDR3 extends over 14 amino acids. Germline CDR1 is MNHEY and CDR2 is SVGAGI. V lost 4 bases, J lost 5 bases, and 6 bases stayed unmatched. The CDR3 region is CASSSRDRAHEQYF. The CDR3 coding sequence is TGTGCCAGCAGTTCCCGGGACAGGGCCCACGAGCAGTACTTC.

The V and J genes are TRBV7-3 and TRBJ2-1; TRBD1 is a possible D gene (5 bases). Per germline, CDR1 SGHTA and CDR2 FQGTGA. The length of the CDR3 is 15 residues. V was pared by 2 bases and J by 1 base, with 9 bases between. The DNA for the CDR3 is TGTGCCAGCAGCTTACAGGGAAGGTCCTACAATGAGCAGTTCTTC. Translated, it gives CASSLQGRSYNEQFF. The variable domain in full, with the rest retrieved from reference TRBV7-3 and TRBJ2-1, is GAGVSQTPSNKVTEKGKYVELRCDPISGHTALYWYRQSLGQGPEFLIYFQGTGAADDSGLPNDRFFAVRPEGSVSTLKIQRTERGDSAVYLCASSLQGRSYNEQFFGPGTRLTVL.

The gene calls are TRBV30 and TRBJ1-4; D possibly corresponds to TRBD1 (5 bases). The CDR3 runs to 13 residues. With 3 bases removed from V and 3 bases from J, the gap between germline ends came to 8 bases. Germline CDR1 reads GTSNPN; CDR2 reads SVGIG (reference sequence). The CDR3 DNA follows: TGTGCCTGGAGAGCAGGGCCTAATGAAAAACTGTTTTTT. Translating gives CAWRAGPNEKLFF.

V usage is TRBV6-6 and J usage is TRBJ1-2, with TRBD1 identical over 7 bases. Germline V gene data show CDR1 as MNHNY and CDR2 as SVGAGI (reference sequence). Trimming removed 7 bases from V and 4 bases from J; junction bases left unmatched: 6. The CDR3 totals 13 residues. The CDR3 DNA reads TGTGCCAGCACCCAGACAGGGTTCTATGGCTACACCTTC. As protein: CASTQTGFYGYTF.

The CDR3 is CASSLRGLRGNTIYF. CDR3 sequence (DNA): TGTGCCAGCAGCCTCAGGGGGCTAAGAGGAAACACCATATATTTT. The gene calls are TRBV27 and TRBJ1-3; TRBD1 matches at 8 bases. The CDR3 extends over 15 amino acids. The J segment lost 4 bases and the V segment lost 6 bases, leaving 8 bases of the junction unmatched. Germline V gives CDR1 MNHEY, CDR2 SMNVEV (reference sequence).

This clone was recorded only once. The rearrangement links TRBV3-1 (or the pseudogene TRBV3-2) to TRBJ2-3; the D is unclear. There are 12 residues in the CDR3. Germline V gene lookup returns CDR1 LGHDT and CDR2 YNNKEL (reference sequence). Trimming shortened V by 1 base and J by 11 bases, and 10 bases separated the two germline ends. The CDR3 nucleotides are TGTGCCAGCAGCCAAGTGGACCGACTGCAGTATTTT. This translates into CASSQVDRLQYF.

The rearrangement joins TRBV18 to TRBJ2-5, with D unclear. This CDR3 has 14 amino acids. Trimming removed 3 bases at V and 4 bases at J, with 12 bases between. From germline, CDR1 is KGHSH and CDR2 LQKENI. The CDR3 is CASSPTGSSETQYF. The DNA for the CDR3 is TGTGCCAGCTCACCCACCGGGTCGTCAGAGACCCAGTACTTC.

As DNA, the CDR3 is TGTGCCAGCAGCTACGTCGGGCAGTCGAATTCACCCCTCCACTTT. As protein: CASSYVGQSNSPLHF. This chain uses TRBV7-6 with TRBJ1-6; D gene unclear. Germline values: CDR1 SGHVS, CDR2 FNYEAQ. The CDR3 is made up of 15 amino acids. Trimming cost V 4 bases and J 7 bases, with 14 bases left between them.

The chain joins TRBV7-9 to TRBJ1-2; no clear D. Germline V gene lookup returns CDR1 SEHNR and CDR2 FQNEAQ (reference sequence). V lost 5 bases and J 0 bases, leaving 13 bases between the germline ends. The CDR3 is 15 residues long. In DNA form, the CDR3 reads TGTGCCAGCAGCCCTGCTTGGGGAGCTAACTATGGCTACACCTTC. The encoded protein is CASSPAWGANYGYTF. Filled out from reference TRBV7-9 and TRBJ1-2, the complete variable domain reads DTGVSQNPRHKITKRGQNVTFRCDPISEHNRLYWYRQTLGQGPEFLTYFQNEAQLEKSRLLSDRFSAERPKGSFSTLEIQRTEQGDSAMYLCASSPAWGANYGYTFGSGTRLTVV.

This clone is a singleton in its sample. V and J are TRBV3-1 (or the pseudogene TRBV3-2) and TRBJ2-2; D call uncertain. The CDR3 contains 15 residues. Trimming removed 0 bases from V and 5 bases from J, with 10 bases in between. Germline values: CDR1 LGHDT, CDR2 YNNKEL (reference sequence). The CDR3, as DNA: TGTGCCAGCAGCCAAGATAGGACCGCTACCGGGGAGCTGTTTTTT. Its protein is CASSQDRTATGELFF.

The chain uses TRBV4-1 and TRBJ2-5; possible D gene TRBD2, 6 bases. Per germline, CDR1 MGHRA and CDR2 YSYEKL. Trimming removed 5 bases at V and 2 bases at J, with 12 bases between. There are 14 residues in the CDR3. The CDR3 loop reads CASSNLAPQETQYF. CDR3 bases: TGCGCCAGCAGCAACCTAGCGCCACAAGAGACCCAGTACTTC.

The chain combines TRBV9 with TRBJ2-7; 13 bases agree with TRBD2. Germline V gene sequence: CDR1 SGDLS, CDR2 YYNGEE. The CDR3 loop spans 19 amino acids. After removal of 0 bases from V and 3 bases from J, the junction contained 12 bases not matched to a gene. CDR3 loop: CASSVGGGGLAGNVYEQYF. The CDR3 nucleotides are TGTGCCAGCAGCGTAGGAGGTGGGGGACTAGCGGGGAACGTCTACGAGCAGTACTTC.

The genes are TRBV5-6 and TRBJ2-7; D may be TRBD2 (6 bases). Germline CDR1 is SGHDT and CDR2 is YYEEEE. CDR3 size: 16 residues. V shed 4 bases and J shed 2 bases, with 19 bases lying between them. CDR3 amino acids: CASSLVGPSETYEQYF. Here the CDR3 DNA reads TGTGCCAGCAGCCTCGTTGGCCCTAGCGAAACCTACGAGCAGTACTTC.

In DNA form, the CDR3 reads TGTGCCAGCAGCTTAGGTGTAGGGGTGTACTTC. This encodes CASSLGVGVYF. The gene calls are TRBV7-8 and TRBJ2-7; a possible D gene is TRBD1 (5 bases). CDR1 and CDR2 (germline): SGHVS, FQNEAQ. V dropped 1 base and J dropped 12 bases, with 10 bases sitting between them. The CDR3 is 11 amino acids.

This chain connects TRBV4-2 to TRBJ2-5; TRBD2 matches 13 bases. From germline, CDR1 is LGHNA and CDR2 YNFKEQ. The CDR3 sequence is 15 residues long. Trimming took 4 bases from V and 6 from J; bases not matched to a gene: 5. The CDR3 is CASSPDGTSGKTQYF. Written as DNA, the CDR3 is TGTGCCAGCAGCCCAGATGGGACTAGCGGGAAGACCCAGTACTTC.

The chain carries TRBV5-1 and TRBJ1-1; 8 nucleotides match TRBD1. The CDR3 has 13 residues. Germline V gene data show CDR1 as SGHRS and CDR2 as YFSETQ. The J segment lost 7 bases and the V segment lost 4 bases, leaving 6 bases of the junction unmatched. The chain's CDR3 is CASSPGQGLEAFF. DNA for the CDR3: TGCGCCAGCAGCCCAGGACAGGGCCTTGAAGCTTTCTTT.

The rearrangement links TRBV11-3 to TRBJ2-1; D not resolved. CDR1 SGHNT and CDR2 YENEEA come from the germline V gene. V lost 3 bases and J lost 5, with 2 bases in between. CDR3 size: 11 residues. The CDR3 protein is CASSFDNEQFF. CDR3 DNA: TGTGCCAGCAGCTTTGACAATGAGCAGTTCTTC.

This chain links TRBV7-2 with TRBJ2-3, with D hard to call. This CDR3 spans 14 amino acids. The germline V gene has CDR1 SGHTA and CDR2 FQGNSA. The ends were cut back, 0 bases at V and 9 bases at J, with 13 bases in the middle. In DNA, the CDR3 is TGTGCCAGCAGCTTAGCTGTTCCCTCCGGGACGCAGTATTTT. Protein product: CASSLAVPSGTQYF.

The CDR3 nucleotides read TGCAGCGTGCTACCGGGACGGACGAACACCGGGGAGCTGTTTTTT. It specifies CSVLPGRTNTGELFF. The J gene is TRBJ2-2, the V gene TRBV29-1; D tentatively fits TRBD1 or TRBD2 (5 bases each). With 6 bases removed from V and 0 bases from J, the gap between germline ends came to 14 bases. From germline, CDR1 is SQVTM and CDR2 ANQGSEA. The CDR3 is 15 residues long.

The chain carries TRBV4-2 and TRBJ2-7, with D perhaps matching TRBD1 (5 bases). There are 15 residues in the CDR3. The germline CDR1 and CDR2 sequences are LGHNA and YNFKEQ. Trimming pared 0 bases from V and 2 bases from J, leaving 11 bases between. CDR3 amino acids: CASSQERGPTYEQYF. CDR3 sequence (DNA): TGTGCCAGCAGCCAAGAAAGGGGCCCAACCTACGAGCAGTACTTC.

The chain recombines TRBV9 with TRBJ1-4; D unresolved. The CDR3 extends over 15 amino acids. Trimming removed 2 bases from V and 12 bases from J, with 20 bases in between. The germline V gene has CDR1 SGDLS and CDR2 YYNGEE. CDR3 nucleotides: TGTGCCAGCAGCGTCAGAGGACGGTTTAATGAGGAACTGTTTTTT. This codes for CASSVRGRFNEELFF.

The rearrangement links TRBV5-4 to TRBJ1-2, with D tentatively TRBD1 (5 bases). CDR3 length equals 19 residues. CDR1 is SGHNT and CDR2 is YYREEE in the germline V gene (reference sequence). Trimming took off 2 bases at V and 7 bases at J, with 30 bases between the two ends. The CDR3 reads CASSFDSVSEVFSVGGYTF. In nucleotides, the CDR3 is TGTGCCAGCAGCTTCGACAGTGTCTCTGAGGTTTTCTCAGTGGGTGGCTACACCTTC. Looking up the rest from reference TRBV5-4 and TRBJ1-2 gives the full variable domain: ETGVTQSPTHLIKTRGQQVTLRCSSQSGHNTVSWYQQALGQGPQFIFQYYREEENGRGNFPPRFSGLQFPNYSSELNVNALELDDSALYLCASSFDSVSEVFSVGGYTFGSGTRLTVV.

The chain employs TRBV6-2 or TRBV6-3 and TRBJ1-6, with 7 bases matching TRBD1. The CDR3 loop spans 16 amino acids. V trimming: 5 bases; J trimming: 6 bases; junction bases outside the gene matches: 10. The germline V gene has CDR1 MNHEY and CDR2 SVGEGT. DNA of the CDR3: TGTGCCAGCAGTACGGACAGGACAGCGCCTAATTCACCCCTCCACTTT. Encoded protein: CASSTDRTAPNSPLHF.

The chain links TRBV2 to TRBJ2-3; no clear D gene. The CDR3 runs to 11 residues. Germline V gene sequence: CDR1 SNHLY, CDR2 FYNNEI. The V and J ends lost 5 bases and 11 bases respectively, with 11 bases between them. The CDR3 loop is CASSLGYVQYF. CDR3 DNA: TGTGCCAGCAGTCTTGGGTATGTGCAGTATTTT.

CDR3 bases: TGTGCCAGCAGCTCAACCGGACTAGCGCCCAACAATGAGCAGTTCTTC. Translation: CASSSTGLAPNNEQFF. The chain joins TRBV13 to TRBJ2-1, with 9 bases aligning to TRBD2. The germline V gene has CDR1 PRHDT and CDR2 FYEKMQ (reference sequence). The CDR3 consists of 16 residues. V gave up 4 bases and J gave up 5 bases; unmatched junction bases: 9.

J is TRBJ1-3 and V is TRBV9; TRBD1 is a possible D gene (5 bases). This CDR3 has 22 residues. The V end was cut by 4 bases, the J end by 0 bases, with 32 bases between. From germline, CDR1 is SGDLS and CDR2 YYNGEE. This CDR3 is CASSPTSFWGEEGLSSGNTIYF. The DNA of the CDR3 is TGTGCCAGCAGCCCCACCTCGTTCTGGGGCGAGGAAGGGCTTTCCTCTGGAAACACCATATATTTT.

About this clone: One junction end does not reproduce the germline sequence, and a read error may be involved. CDR3 residues: CAWSSGTAFHFSF. CDR3 sequence (DNA): TGTGCCTGGAGTAGCGGGACAGCATTCCACTTCTCCTTC. The V gene is TRBV30, the J gene TRBJ1-2, with 7 bases that match TRBD1. Germline V CDR1 and CDR2: GTSNPN, SVGIG (reference sequence). CDR3 length: 13 residues.

The chain links TRBV30 to TRBJ2-1; tentative D call: TRBD2 (7 bases). Trimming took 1 base from V and 4 from J, leaving 23 bases between them. The CDR3 contains 18 residues. Per germline, CDR1 GTSNPN and CDR2 SVGIG (reference sequence). The CDR3 DNA reads as TGTGCCTGGAGTGGTTTATCGGGGGGCTCTCCGATTTACAATGAGCAGTTCTTC. Translated, it gives CAWSGLSGGSPIYNEQFF.

This clone was recorded once. This chain connects TRBV2 to TRBJ1-2; the match to TRBD1 covers 7 bases. Trimming removed 6 bases from V and 6 bases from J; junction bases left unmatched: 13. CDR3 length: 15 residues. From germline, CDR1 is SNHLY and CDR2 FYNNEI. The DNA for the CDR3 is TGTGCCAGCAGACTTCTAAACAGGGGTATTAATGGCTACACCTTC. This codes for CASRLLNRGINGYTF. The variable domain in full, completed from reference TRBV2 and TRBJ1-2, reads EPEVTQTPSHQVTQMGQEVILRCVPISNHLYFYWYRQILGQKVEFLVSFYNNEISEKSEIFDDQFSVERPDGSNFTLKIRSTKLEDSAMYFCASRLLNRGINGYTFGSGTRLTVV.

The chain combines TRBV28 with TRBJ2-7, with D possibly TRBD2 on 5 matching bases. V was trimmed by 7 bases and J by 3 bases, leaving 25 bases between them. CDR1 and CDR2 (germline): MDHEN, SYDVKM. The CDR3 contains 17 residues. CDR3 sequence (DNA): TGTGCCAGCAAGTTGATCGGGGTCGGCGGGCGGAACTACGAGCAGTACTTC. Residues: CASKLIGVGGRNYEQYF. The variable domain in full, completed from reference TRBV28 and TRBJ2-7, reads DVKVTQSSRYLVKRTGEKVFLECVQDMDHENMFWYRQDPGLGLRLIYFSYDVKMKEKGDIPEGYSVSREKKERFSLILESASTNQTSMYLCASKLIGVGGRNYEQYFGPGTRLTVT.

The V and J genes are TRBV10-3 and TRBJ1-2, with a possible D match to TRBD1 (5 bases). V was cut by 7 bases and J by 4 bases, with 10 bases left in between. CDR3 length equals 12 residues. CDR1 and CDR2 (germline): ENHRY, SYGVKD. CDR3 amino acids: CAITTDVYGYTF. In DNA form, the CDR3 reads TGTGCCATCACGACAGACGTCTATGGCTACACCTTC.